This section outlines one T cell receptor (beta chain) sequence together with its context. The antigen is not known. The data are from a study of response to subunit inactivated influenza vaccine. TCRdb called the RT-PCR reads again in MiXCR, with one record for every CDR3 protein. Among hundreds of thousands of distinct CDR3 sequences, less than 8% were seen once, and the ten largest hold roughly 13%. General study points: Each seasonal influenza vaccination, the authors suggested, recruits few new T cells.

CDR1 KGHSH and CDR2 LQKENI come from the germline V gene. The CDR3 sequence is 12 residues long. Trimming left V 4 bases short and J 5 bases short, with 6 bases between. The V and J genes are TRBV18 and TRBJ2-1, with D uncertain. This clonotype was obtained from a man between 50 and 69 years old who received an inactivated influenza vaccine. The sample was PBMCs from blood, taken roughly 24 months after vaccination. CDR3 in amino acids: CASSRRNNEQFF. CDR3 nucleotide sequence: TGTGCCAGCTCACGAAGGAACAATGAGCAGTTCTTC.